These 4 T cell receptor beta chains were all obtained from the same sample, sequenced in a study of blood T cell repertoires in COVID-19 (dated by TCRdb to between 2020 and 2021). Library generation was performed with the immunoSEQ multiplex PCR assay. TCRdb took over this immuneACCESS table, retaining in-frame rearrangements with V and J assigned. Such tables are incomplete; in checked studies, under half of the missing clones stem from an unresolved V gene, and the remainder is unexplained. Present in this sample are around 700,000 clones, 85% to 90% of which were seen just once. The top ten clones comprise more than 0.25% of the sample. The material sequenced was peripheral blood. These receptors all stem from a woman in her late teens or twenties with acute or convalescent COVID-19.

This rearrangement joins TRBV7-9 to TRBJ1-1; D gene ambiguous. The CDR3 has 15 residues. The germline V gene encodes CDR1 SEHNR and CDR2 FQNEAQ (reference sequence). Trimming pared 0 bases from V and 5 bases from J, leaving 13 bases between. DNA for the CDR3: TGTGCCAGCAGCTTAGCGGGCCAGATAAAGACTGAAGCTTTCTTT. Protein sequence: CASSLAGQIKTEAFF.

This clone was detected once. CDR3 sequence: CASSLGTAIYEQYF. The CDR3 coding sequence is TGTGCCAGCAGTTTAGGAACAGCCATCTACGAGCAGTACTTC. The V and J genes are TRBV27 and TRBJ2-7, with D unresolved. Germline CDR1 MNHEY, CDR2 SMNVEV (reference sequence). Trimming took 2 bases from V and 3 from J, leaving 11 bases between them. The CDR3 spans 14 residues.

The genes are TRBV5-1 and TRBJ2-3, with unresolved D. V dropped 0 bases and J dropped 7 bases, with 15 bases sitting between them. The CDR3 contains 15 residues. CDR1 and CDR2 from the germline V gene are SGHRS and YFSETQ. CDR3 sequence reads: CASSLDVGGVNTQYF. The CDR3 DNA reads as TGCGCCAGCAGCTTGGATGTCGGCGGTGTAAATACGCAGTATTTT.

The chain carries TRBV27 and TRBJ1-2, with TRBD1 identical over 8 bases. After removal of 2 bases from V and 0 bases from J, the junction contained 5 bases not matched to a gene. CDR1 MNHEY and CDR2 SMNVEV come from the germline V gene (reference sequence). The CDR3 is 16 residues long. The CDR3 DNA follows: TGTGCCAGCAGTTTAGGAACAGGGGGAGCTAACTATGGCTACACCTTC. It codes for CASSLGTGGANYGYTF.